Ten or more counts support the clone carrying this T cell receptor beta chain. Trimming removed 6 bases from V and 10 bases from J; junction bases left unmatched: 8. Looked up from germline, CDR1 is DFQATT and CDR2 is SNEGSKA (reference sequence). There are 14 residues in the CDR3. Synthesis of cDNA used 5'RACE (with 10-nucleotide random UMIs). Each CDR3 protein is one row after TCRdb ran MiXCR on the 5' RACE reads. Among tens of thousands of distinct CDR3 sequences, 9% to 12% were seen once, and the ten largest hold about 7%. This sample is part of a study of neurological immune-mediated disorders. The sequenced material came from PBMCs. The source is a woman between 25 and 40 years old with HTLV-1-associated myelopathy (HAM/TSP). This chain joins TRBV20-1 and TRBJ2-1, with 14 nucleotides matching TRBD2. The CDR3 reads CSAATSGGAREQFF. The CDR3 coding sequence is TGCAGTGCCGCGACTAGCGGGGGGGCCAGGGAGCAGTTCTTC.